The source of this T cell receptor beta chain is a study of PD-1 blockade in mismatch repair-deficient tumors. Study in general: All were previously treated, progressing patients with about 12 mismatch repair-deficient cancer types.

The table came from immunoSEQ multiplex PCR; TCRdb's copy has only in-frame clones and leaves some out. The sample has roughly 120,000 clones; approximately 91% are singletons. PCR or immunohistochemistry showed mismatch repair deficiency in every enrolled patient. A few pembrolizumab responders had their TCRs sequenced. V lost 5 bases, J lost 2 bases, and 13 bases lay in between. Germline CDR1 and CDR2: MNHNS and SASEGT. The CDR3 has 14 amino acids. The specimen was peripheral blood, collected 70 to 72 weeks after starting pembrolizumab. The origin of this receptor is an adult with mismatch repair-deficient cancer. The rearrangement links TRBV6-1 to TRBJ2-7; D unresolved. The CDR3 nucleotides are TGTGCCAGCAGTCAGGTTGTGGATACCTACGAGCAGTACTTC. Translated: CASSQVVDTYEQYF.